This record looks at one T cell receptor beta chain sequence and its context. Its specificity is unknown. These data are taken from a study of OX40 agonist ivuxolimab in advanced cancers. Produced via immunoSEQ multiplex PCR; TCRdb's table is partial and in-frame only. Of about 90,000 clones in the sample, around 90% were seen once. General observations from the study: Relative to CD4+ cells, CD8+ T cells on average had more expanded clones. With doses of 0.1-3.0 mg/kg, partial responders showed among the lowest clonal expansion.

Germline V gives CDR1 LNHDA, CDR2 SQIVND (reference sequence). V shed 9 bases and J shed 0 bases, with 12 bases lying between them. The CDR3 length is 14 residues. The source material was CD4+ or CD8+ T cells sorted from blood, sampled in a trial of the OX40 agonist ivuxolimab. The chain carries TRBV19 and TRBJ1-3; D gene ambiguous. The clonotype comes from an adult with an advanced solid tumor such as melanoma, head and neck, liver or kidney cancer. This CDR3 reads CASGRVSSGNTIYF. In nucleotides, the CDR3 is TGTGCCAGCGGGAGGGTTAGCTCTGGAAACACCATATATTTT.